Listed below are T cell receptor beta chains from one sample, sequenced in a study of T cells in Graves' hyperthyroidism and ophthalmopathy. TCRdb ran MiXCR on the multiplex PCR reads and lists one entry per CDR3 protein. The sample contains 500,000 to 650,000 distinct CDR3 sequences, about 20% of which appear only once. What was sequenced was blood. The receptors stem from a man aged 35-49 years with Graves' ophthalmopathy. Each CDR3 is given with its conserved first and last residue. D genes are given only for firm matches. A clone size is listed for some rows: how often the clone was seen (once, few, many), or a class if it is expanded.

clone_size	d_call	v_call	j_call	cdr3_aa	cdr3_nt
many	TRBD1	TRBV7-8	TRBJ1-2	CASSPDRGGEYYGYTF	TGTGCCAGCAGCCCTGACAGGGGAGGAGAGTACTATGGCTACACCTTC
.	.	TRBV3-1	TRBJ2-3	CASSQGARAADTQYF	TGTGCCAGCAGCCAAGGTGCCAGGGCCGCAGATACGCAGTATTTT
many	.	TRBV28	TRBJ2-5	CASSLTAAGPYQETQYF	TGTGCCAGCAGTTTAACCGCGGCGGGACCGTACCAAGAGACCCAGTACTTC
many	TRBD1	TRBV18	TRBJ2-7	CASSPPRDRVYEQYF	TGTGCCAGCTCCCCGCCCCGGGACAGGGTCTACGAGCAGTACTTC
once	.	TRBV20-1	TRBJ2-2	CSARDPRGSGELFF	TGCAGTGCTAGAGATCCCCGGGGTTCCGGGGAGCTGTTTTTT
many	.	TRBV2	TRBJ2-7	CASEGGEQYF	TGTGCCAGCGAGGGGGGCGAGCAGTACTTC
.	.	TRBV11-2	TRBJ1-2	CASSLDLVTDYNYGYTF	TGTGCCAGCAGCTTAGATCTTGTGACAGACTATAACTATGGCTACACCTTC
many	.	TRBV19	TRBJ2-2	CASSIPGELFF	TGTGCCAGTAGTATCCCCGGGGAGCTGTTTTTT
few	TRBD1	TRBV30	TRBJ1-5	CAWSAGTGGQPQHF	TGTGCCTGGAGTGCTGGGACAGGGGGTCAGCCCCAGCATTTT
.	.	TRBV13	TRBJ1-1	CASSYKARTEAFF	TGTGCCAGCAGTTACAAGGCACGCACTGAAGCTTTCTTT
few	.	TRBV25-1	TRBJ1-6	CASSELSGSNSPLHF	TGTGCCAGCAGTGAACTCTCGGGATCTAATTCACCCCTCCACTTT
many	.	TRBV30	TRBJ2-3	CAGSPGEKLSTDTQYF	TGTGCCGGGAGCCCGGGAGAGAAACTTAGCACAGATACGCAGTATTTT
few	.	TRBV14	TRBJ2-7	CASSQETGPIYEQYF	TGTGCCAGCAGCCAAGAGACGGGACCTATCTACGAGCAGTACTTC
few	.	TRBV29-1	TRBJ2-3	CSSCTSTDTQYF	TGCAGCTCCTGTACTAGCACAGATACGCAGTATTTT
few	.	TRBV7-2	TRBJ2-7	CASSVHRGGLYEQYF	TGTGCCAGCAGCGTCCACAGGGGAGGACTGTACGAGCAGTACTTC
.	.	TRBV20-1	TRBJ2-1	CSAPPPSGLHNEQFF	TGCAGTGCTCCGCCCCCCTCGGGGCTACACAATGAGCAGTTCTTC
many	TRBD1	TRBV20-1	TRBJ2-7	CSAPRSGQSRYEQYF	TGCAGTGCTCCTCGATCGGGACAGAGCCGCTACGAGCAGTACTTC
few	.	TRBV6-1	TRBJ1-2	CASSSVDGVNTNYGYTF	TGTGCCAGCAGTTCCGTAGACGGAGTCAATACTAACTATGGCTACACCTTC
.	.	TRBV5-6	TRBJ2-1	CASSLVGLVPHNEQFF	TGTGCCAGCAGCTTGGTGGGACTGGTGCCCCACAATGAGCAGTTCTTC
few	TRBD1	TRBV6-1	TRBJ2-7	CAGSGQGTYEQYF	TGTGCCGGATCCGGACAGGGGACGTACGAGCAGTACTTC
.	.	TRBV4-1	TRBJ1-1	CASSPRLGLTEAFF	TGCGCCAGCAGCCCGCGATTGGGCCTCACTGAAGCTTTCTTT